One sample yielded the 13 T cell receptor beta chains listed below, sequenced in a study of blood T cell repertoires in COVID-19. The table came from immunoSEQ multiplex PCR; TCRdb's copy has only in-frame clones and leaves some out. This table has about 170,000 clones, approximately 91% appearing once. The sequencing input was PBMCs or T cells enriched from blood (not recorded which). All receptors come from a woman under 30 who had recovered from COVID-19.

CDR3 sequence (DNA): TGTGCCAGCAGCCCCTCCCAGGCGTCCTATGGCTACACCTTC. Its protein is CASSPSQASYGYTF. The rearrangement uses TRBV6-5 and TRBJ1-2; the D is unclear. The CDR3 runs to 14 residues. V dropped 6 bases and J dropped 4 bases, with 15 bases sitting between them. From germline, CDR1 is MNHEY and CDR2 SVGAGI.

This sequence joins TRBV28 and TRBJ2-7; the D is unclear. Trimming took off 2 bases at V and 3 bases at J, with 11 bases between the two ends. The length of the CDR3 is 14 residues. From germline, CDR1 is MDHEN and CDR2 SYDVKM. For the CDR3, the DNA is TGTGCCAGCAGTTTAGTAGGAGAATACTACGAGCAGTACTTC. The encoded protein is CASSLVGEYYEQYF.

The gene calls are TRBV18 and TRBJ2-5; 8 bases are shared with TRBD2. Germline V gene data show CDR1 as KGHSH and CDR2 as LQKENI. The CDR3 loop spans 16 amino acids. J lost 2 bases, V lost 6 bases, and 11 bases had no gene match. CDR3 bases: TGTGCCAGCTCCCCCCTGCCGGGAGGGCCACAAGAGACCCAGTACTTC. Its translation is CASSPLPGGPQETQYF.

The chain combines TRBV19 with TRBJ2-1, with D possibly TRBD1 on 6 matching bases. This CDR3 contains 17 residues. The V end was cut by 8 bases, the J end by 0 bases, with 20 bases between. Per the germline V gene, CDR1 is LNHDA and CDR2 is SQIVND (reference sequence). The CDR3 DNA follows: TGTGCCAGTGAAGGGACGAGAGGACAGAGCTCCTACAATGAGCAGTTCTTC. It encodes CASEGTRGQSSYNEQFF.

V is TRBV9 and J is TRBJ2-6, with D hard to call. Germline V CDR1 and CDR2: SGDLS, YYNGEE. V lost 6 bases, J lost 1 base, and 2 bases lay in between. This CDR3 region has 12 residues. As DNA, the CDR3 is TGTGCCAGCACTTCTGGGGCCAACGTCCTGACTTTC. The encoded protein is CASTSGANVLTF.

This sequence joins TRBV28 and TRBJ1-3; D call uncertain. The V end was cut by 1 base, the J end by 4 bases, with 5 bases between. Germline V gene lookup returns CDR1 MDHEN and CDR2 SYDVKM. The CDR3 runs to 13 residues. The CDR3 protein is CASSLLGGNTIYF. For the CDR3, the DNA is TGTGCCAGCAGTTTATTGGGCGGAAACACCATATATTTT.

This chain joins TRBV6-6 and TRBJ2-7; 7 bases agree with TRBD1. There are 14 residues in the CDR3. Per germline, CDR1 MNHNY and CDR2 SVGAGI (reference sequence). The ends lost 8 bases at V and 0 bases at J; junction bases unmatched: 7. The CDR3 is CASVGRDSSYEQYF. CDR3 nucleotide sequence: TGTGCCAGCGTTGGCCGGGACAGCTCCTACGAGCAGTACTTC.

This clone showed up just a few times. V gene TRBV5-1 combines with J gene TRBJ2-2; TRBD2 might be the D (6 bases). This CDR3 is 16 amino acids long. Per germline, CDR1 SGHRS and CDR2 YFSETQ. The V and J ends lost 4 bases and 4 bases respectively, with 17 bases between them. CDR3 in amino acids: CASSPLGGSSTGELFF. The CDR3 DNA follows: TGCGCCAGCAGCCCCCTAGGAGGGAGCAGCACCGGGGAGCTGTTTTTT.

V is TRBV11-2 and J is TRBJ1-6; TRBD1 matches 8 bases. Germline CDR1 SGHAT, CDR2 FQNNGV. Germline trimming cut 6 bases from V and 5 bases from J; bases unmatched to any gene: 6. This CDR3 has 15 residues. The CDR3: CASSRHRGNNSPLHF. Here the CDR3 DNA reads TGTGCCAGCAGTCGCCACAGGGGGAATAATTCACCCCTCCACTTT.

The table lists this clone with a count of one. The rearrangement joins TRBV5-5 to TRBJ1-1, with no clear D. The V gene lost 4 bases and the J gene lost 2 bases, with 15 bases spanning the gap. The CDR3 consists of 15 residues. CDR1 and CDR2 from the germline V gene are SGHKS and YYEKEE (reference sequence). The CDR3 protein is CASSGGQTLNTEAFF. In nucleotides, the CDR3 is TGTGCCAGCAGCGGAGGCCAGACCCTCAACACTGAAGCTTTCTTT.

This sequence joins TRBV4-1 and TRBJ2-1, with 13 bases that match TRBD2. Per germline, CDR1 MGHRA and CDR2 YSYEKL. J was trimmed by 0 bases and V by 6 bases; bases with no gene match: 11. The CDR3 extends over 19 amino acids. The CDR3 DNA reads TGCGCCAGCAGACCGGGACTAGCGGGACTGAAGGGCTCCTACAATGAGCAGTTCTTC. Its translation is CASRPGLAGLKGSYNEQFF.

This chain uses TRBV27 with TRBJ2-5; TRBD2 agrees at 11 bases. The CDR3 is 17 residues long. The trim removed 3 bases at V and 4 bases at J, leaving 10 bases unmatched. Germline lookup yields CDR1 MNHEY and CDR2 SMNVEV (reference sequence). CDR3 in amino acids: CASSFTHSGRAGETQYF. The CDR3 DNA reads TGTGCCAGCAGTTTTACCCATAGCGGGAGGGCCGGAGAGACCCAGTACTTC.

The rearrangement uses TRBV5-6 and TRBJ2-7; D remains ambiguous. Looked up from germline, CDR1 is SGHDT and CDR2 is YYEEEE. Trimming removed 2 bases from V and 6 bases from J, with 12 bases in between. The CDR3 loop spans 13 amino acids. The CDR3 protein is CASSLRLLGEQYF. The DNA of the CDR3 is TGTGCCAGCAGCTTACGACTTTTGGGCGAGCAGTACTTC.